The 8 T cell receptor beta chains presented below share a single source sample, sequenced in a study of Ad26.COV2.S vaccination and SARS-CoV-2 variants. The protocol was immunoSEQ multiplex PCR, while the TCRdb copy is restricted to in-frame clones and leaves out a portion. The profile covers some 420,000 clones, with over 75% appearing a single time and roughly 4% taken by the ten largest. The treatment was: around 19 received Ad26.COV2.S at low or high dose, single or two shots; 5 received placebo; per-sample allocation not given. Samples analyzed were those drawn on day 63 after the first vaccine or placebo injection. The starting material was peripheral blood, obtained in a trial of Ad26.COV2.S vaccine versus placebo. The receptors come from a person between 18 and 65 years old who received the Ad26.COV2.S COVID-19 vaccine or a placebo.

V is TRBV4-3 and J is TRBJ2-2, with a tentative D call TRBD2 (5 bases). V lost 8 bases to trimming and J lost 0 bases, with 7 bases between them. The CDR3 is 13 residues long. CDR1 and CDR2 from the germline V gene are LGHNA and YSLEER. CDR3 loop: CASRGSNTGELFF. CDR3 nucleotides: TGCGCCAGCCGGGGTTCGAACACCGGGGAGCTGTTTTTT.

The chain couples TRBV15 to TRBJ2-7; TRBD1 matches 7 bases. The CDR3 has 16 residues. CDR1 is LNHNV and CDR2 is YYDKDF in the germline V gene (reference sequence). The V gene end was trimmed by 4 bases and the J gene end by 2 bases; junction bases not matched to a gene: 11. The DNA of the CDR3 is TGTGCCACCAGCACGCCCCTCATGGGACAGCCCTACGAGCAGTACTTC. Protein product: CATSTPLMGQPYEQYF.

The rearrangement joins TRBV5-4 to TRBJ2-3, with unresolved D. The CDR3 runs 17 residues. With 4 bases removed from V and 1 base from J, the gap between germline ends came to 19 bases. CDR1 and CDR2 (germline): SGHNT, YYREEE (reference sequence). The CDR3 protein is CASSRPTVGTRTDTQYF. As DNA, the CDR3 is TGTGCCAGCAGCCGCCCGACGGTCGGTACACGCACAGATACGCAGTATTTT.

The CDR3 sequence is CASSRNLLSDGYTF. The CDR3 nucleotides are TGTGCCAGCAGCCGCAACCTCCTCTCGGATGGCTACACCTTC. The chain has TRBV13 and TRBJ1-2; D not certain. Germline V gene lookup returns CDR1 PRHDT and CDR2 FYEKMQ (reference sequence). Trimming pared 5 bases from V and 6 bases from J, leaving 16 bases between. The length of the CDR3 is 14 residues.

The chain is built from TRBV24-1 and TRBJ1-1, with D possibly matching TRBD1 (5 bases). From germline, CDR1 is KGHDR and CDR2 SFDVKD. This CDR3 contains 15 residues. The V and J ends lost 4 bases and 1 base respectively, with 12 bases between them. The CDR3 region has the DNA TGTGCCACCAGTGAGAGCAGGGTCGAGAACACTGAAGCTTTCTTT. This sequence encodes CATSESRVENTEAFF.

V usage is TRBV10-2 and J usage is TRBJ1-3; D ambiguous. Germline-derived CDR1 and CDR2 are WSHSY and SAAADI. V lost 4 bases to trimming and J lost 0 bases, with 7 bases between them. This CDR3 is built from 14 residues. CDR3 loop: CASSARSSGNTIYF. CDR3 nucleotides: TGCGCCAGCAGTGCCAGGAGCTCTGGAAACACCATATATTTT.

This clone turned up a few times. The V gene is TRBV11-2, the J gene TRBJ2-7, with D possibly being TRBD1 or TRBD2 (6 bases each). This CDR3 is 12 amino acids long. Trimming removed 2 bases from V and 7 bases from J, with 9 bases in between. In germline, CDR1 is SGHAT, CDR2 FQNNGV. This CDR3 is CASSLQGREQYF. The CDR3 nucleotides read TGTGCCAGCAGCTTACAGGGGAGGGAGCAGTACTTC.

The rearrangement links TRBV28 to TRBJ2-6; D is undetermined. The CDR3 sequence is 18 residues long. The V gene lost 2 bases and the J gene lost 0 bases, with 14 bases spanning the gap. The germline V gene has CDR1 MDHEN and CDR2 SYDVKM. The CDR3 sequence is CASSLNGLVYSGANVLTF. DNA of the CDR3: TGTGCCAGCAGTTTAAATGGTTTAGTTTACTCTGGGGCCAACGTCCTGACTTTC.